This note documents a single TCR beta chain sequence. This record comes from a study of graft-versus-host responses after intestinal transplantation. Study details: Transplantation in recipients was multivisceral, liver-intestinal, or isolated intestinal.

The protocol was immunoSEQ multiplex PCR, while the TCRdb copy is restricted to in-frame clones and leaves out a portion. The table lists tens of thousands of clones, just under 95% of them singletons. There are 16 residues in the CDR3. Per the germline V gene, CDR1 is SGHTA and CDR2 is FQGNSA. Trimming took off 1 base at V and 1 base at J, with 11 bases between the two ends. Sequenced here: PBMCs, sampled around 800 days after a first intestinal transplant, on the day of a second. The chain recombines TRBV7-2 with TRBJ1-5; D might be TRBD1 (5 bases). The clonotype was recovered from a human patient who received an intestinal transplant, so some T cells may come from the graft donor. This CDR3 is CASSLEMGRSNQPQHF. The CDR3 nucleotides read TGTGCCAGCAGCTTAGAAATGGGGCGGAGCAATCAGCCCCAGCATTTT.